Listed below are T cell receptor beta chains from one sample, sequenced in a study of T cell responses to AZD1222 COVID-19 vaccine. Produced via immunoSEQ multiplex PCR; TCRdb's table is partial and in-frame only. Here the sample spans about 130,000 clones, around 87% being singletons. Specimen: peripheral blood, collected on day 0 of AZD1222 vaccination. The receptors come from an adult in good health. Each CDR3 is given with its conserved first and last residue. The D gene is left open where the match is weak. A row's size may be missing; if present it is once, few, many or a size class.

J gene	D gene	V gene	clone size	CDR3 protein	CDR3 DNA
TRBJ1-2	.	TRBV19	.	CATLGGLGGYTF	TGTGCCACTCTGGGGGGGCTAGGCGGCTACACCTTC
TRBJ1-3	.	TRBV9	few	CASSVTASSGNTIYF	TGTGCCAGCAGCGTTACAGCTTCCTCTGGAAACACCATATATTTT
TRBJ2-7	.	TRBV2	once	CATRGPLYEQYF	TGTGCCACCCGGGGACCTCTCTACGAGCAGTACTTC
TRBJ1-1	.	TRBV12-3/TRBV12-4	.	CASSFEAAEAFF	TGTGCCAGCAGTTTTGAGGCAGCTGAAGCTTTCTTT
TRBJ1-2	.	TRBV19	once	CASSPGNFYGYTF	TGTGCCAGTAGTCCAGGAAACTTCTATGGCTACACCTTC
TRBJ2-1	.	TRBV4-1	.	CASSQVGRRGVSYNEQFF	TGCGCCAGCAGCCAAGTGGGGCGGAGGGGGGTCTCCTACAATGAGCAGTTCTTC
TRBJ2-5	TRBD1	TRBV6-6	.	CASSTTGGVKETQYF	TGTGCCAGCAGCACGACAGGGGGCGTAAAGGAGACCCAGTACTTC
TRBJ1-1	.	TRBV6-2/TRBV6-3	.	CASSYSMSRQELTEAFF	TGTGCCAGCAGTTACTCGATGTCTCGGCAGGAGCTAACTGAAGCTTTCTTT
TRBJ1-1	.	TRBV7-6	.	CASSLGRIPNTEAFF	TGTGCCAGCAGCCTTGGAAGGATTCCGAACACTGAAGCTTTCTTT
TRBJ2-3	TRBD2	TRBV19	few	CASSIWAGADTQYF	TGTGCCAGTAGTATCTGGGCGGGAGCAGATACGCAGTATTTT
TRBJ1-4	.	TRBV7-2	.	CASSFGVWEKLFF	TGTGCCAGCAGCTTTGGGGTATGGGAAAAACTGTTTTTT
TRBJ1-1	.	TRBV28	.	CATSDSERGGTEAFF	TGTGCCACCTCAGACAGCGAACGAGGGGGCACTGAAGCTTTCTTT
TRBJ1-1	TRBD1	TRBV10-3	.	CATGGQANTEAFF	TGTGCCACAGGAGGACAGGCGAACACTGAAGCTTTCTTT
TRBJ1-6	.	TRBV5-1	.	CASSLDLNINSPLHF	TGCGCCAGCAGCTTGGACCTGAACATTAATTCACCCCTCCACTTT
TRBJ2-3	.	TRBV7-2	.	CASSPDGRAGLTDTQYF	TGTGCCAGCAGCCCAGATGGACGAGCGGGCCTCACAGATACGCAGTATTTT
TRBJ2-3	TRBD2	TRBV19	.	CASIFRLAGDTDTQYF	TGTGCCAGTATCTTCAGACTAGCGGGGGACACAGATACGCAGTATTTT
TRBJ2-2	.	TRBV4-2	.	CASSLEVSGELFF	TGTGCCAGCAGCCTAGAGGTGAGCGGGGAGCTGTTTTTT
TRBJ2-7	.	TRBV3-1/TRBV3-2	.	CASSQPEGEQYF	TGTGCCAGCAGCCAACCGGAAGGTGAGCAGTACTTC
TRBJ1-1	.	TRBV2	.	CASSKYTEAFF	TGTGCCAGCAGTAAATACACTGAAGCTTTCTTT
TRBJ1-5	.	TRBV19	.	CASSTGRGNQPQHF	TGTGCCAGTAGTACCGGTAGGGGCAATCAGCCCCAGCATTTT
TRBJ2-7	TRBD1	TRBV4-3	.	CASSQGGRGSYEQYF	TGCGCCAGCAGCCAAGGGGGCAGGGGGTCCTACGAGCAGTACTTC
TRBJ2-3	.	TRBV7-9	once	CASSLWTIETQYF	TGTGCCAGCAGCCTATGGACGATAGAGACGCAGTATTTT
TRBJ1-1	TRBD1	TRBV18	.	CASLGQTNTEAFF	TGTGCCTCATTGGGACAGACGAACACTGAAGCTTTCTTT
TRBJ2-6	.	TRBV2	.	CASTLGAGANVLTF	TGTGCCAGCACCCTTGGCGCTGGGGCCAACGTCCTGACTTTC
TRBJ2-7	TRBD1	TRBV18	few	CASSPGQGSYEQYF	TGTGCCAGCTCACCGGGACAGGGGTCCTACGAGCAGTACTTC
TRBJ2-7	.	TRBV4-2	.	CASSRLSTGSYEQYF	TGTGCCAGCAGCCGATTATCGACAGGCTCCTACGAGCAGTACTTC
TRBJ2-1	TRBD1	TRBV19	.	CASSMGDRNNEQFF	TGTGCCAGTAGTATGGGGGACAGGAACAATGAGCAGTTCTTC
TRBJ1-2	.	TRBV18	.	CASSPVFQAVDGYTF	TGTGCCAGCTCACCAGTTTTTCAAGCTGTCGATGGCTACACCTTC
TRBJ1-2	.	TRBV9	.	CASSVGVGMGYTF	TGTGCCAGCAGCGTAGGCGTCGGAATGGGTTACACCTTC
TRBJ1-5	.	TRBV2	.	CASSDPGGGYNQPQHF	TGTGCCAGCAGCGACCCGGGGGGGGGCTACAATCAGCCCCAGCATTTT
TRBJ2-1	.	TRBV12-3/TRBV12-4	.	CASSPLSYNEQFF	TGTGCCAGCAGTCCTCTCTCCTACAATGAGCAGTTCTTC
TRBJ1-4	.	TRBV30	.	CAWSRGLQSSEKLFF	TGTGCCTGGAGCAGAGGACTTCAGTCGAGTGAAAAACTGTTTTTT
TRBJ2-2	.	TRBV5-1	once	CASSRVGAVDTGELFF	TGCGCCAGCAGCCGGGTGGGGGCAGTGGACACCGGGGAGCTGTTTTTT
TRBJ2-7	TRBD1	TRBV5-4	.	CASSLRGDRGYEQYF	TGTGCCAGCAGCTTGAGAGGGGACAGGGGCTACGAGCAGTACTTC
TRBJ1-2	.	TRBV11-2	.	CASSPRGVVVGYTF	TGTGCCAGCAGCCCCCGGGGCGTGGTGGTTGGCTACACCTTC
TRBJ2-5	.	TRBV4-2	.	CASSRGETIQETQYF	TGTGCCAGCAGCCGGGGGGAAACGATCCAAGAGACCCAGTACTTC
TRBJ2-1	TRBD2	TRBV30	.	CAWSTQSGVSEQFF	TGTGCCTGGAGTACGCAGAGCGGGGTTAGTGAGCAGTTCTTC
TRBJ1-2	TRBD1	TRBV4-3	.	CASSRTGDGGYTF	TGCGCCAGCAGCCGCACAGGGGATGGGGGCTACACCTTC
TRBJ2-3	TRBD2	TRBV11-2	few	CASSHGGAKTSTDTQYF	TGTGCCAGCAGCCACGGGGGGGCGAAGACTAGCACAGATACGCAGTATTTT
TRBJ1-4	TRBD1	TRBV27	once	CASSLFGTGAEKLFF	TGTGCCAGCAGTTTATTTGGGACAGGGGCTGAAAAACTGTTTTTT
TRBJ1-5	.	TRBV6-5	once	CASSQQGGNQPQHF	TGTGCCAGCAGCCAACAGGGAGGCAATCAGCCCCAGCATTTT
TRBJ1-4	.	TRBV28	once	CASSLGGAREKLFF	TGTGCCAGCAGTTTAGGTGGGGCTAGGGAAAAACTGTTTTTT
TRBJ2-7	TRBD2	TRBV5-8	.	CASSYKPGLASSSYEQYF	TGTGCCAGCAGCTATAAACCGGGACTAGCGTCGAGCTCCTACGAGCAGTACTTC
TRBJ2-2	TRBD2	TRBV11-2	.	CASSPLRGGRTTGELFF	TGTGCCAGCAGCCCACTCCGGGGGGGACGTACCACCGGGGAGCTGTTTTTT
TRBJ1-5	TRBD1	TRBV6-7	once	CASRPGQGLMPQHF	TGTGCCAGCAGGCCAGGACAGGGTTTGATGCCCCAGCATTTT
TRBJ2-7	.	TRBV24-1	.	CANPSYEQYF	TGTGCCAACCCAAGCTACGAGCAGTACTTC
TRBJ2-7	TRBD2	TRBV7-2	.	CASSWTSGGGYEQYF	TGTGCCAGCAGCTGGACTAGCGGGGGGGGCTACGAGCAGTACTTC
TRBJ2-1	TRBD2	TRBV30	.	CAWSLAGGLYNEQFF	TGTGCCTGGAGTCTAGCGGGGGGGCTCTACAATGAGCAGTTCTTC